The clone carrying this T cell receptor (beta chain) was recorded once. What it binds is unknown. The ends were cut back, 1 base at V and 5 bases at J, with 11 bases in the middle. Germline CDR1 and CDR2: LGHDT and YNNKEL (reference sequence). The CDR3 runs 14 residues. The sample comes from a study of T cell responses to AZD1222 COVID-19 vaccine. Measured with immunoSEQ multiplex PCR; TCRdb has only the in-frame clones, and not every one. The table shows roughly 50,000 clones, with approximately 80% occurring only once. Overall study results and limits: Samples come after the peak T cell response, not at day 14.

Material: peripheral blood, obtained on day 0 of AZD1222 vaccination. The chain employs TRBV3-1 (or the pseudogene TRBV3-2) and TRBJ1-2; D is ambiguous. The TCR was taken from an adult in good health. The CDR3 loop reads CASSQGQAPYGYTF. CDR3 coding DNA: TGTGCCAGCAGCCAAGGGCAGGCCCCTTATGGCTACACCTTC.